This T cell receptor (beta chain) was identified during a study of blood T cell repertoires in COVID-19. About the study: PBMCs, B-cell-depleted T cells, or T cells provided the cDNA or gDNA that made up the material.

Study processing details: Reference gene primer amplification in the assay estimated nucleated cell counts. Data came from immunoSEQ multiplex PCR; TCRdb stores just in-frame clones and leaves some out. That table gives V, J and clone size, and the DNA gave D and trimming. This table holds approximately 180,000 clones, 81% found once. The sample holds one count of this clone. V was pared by 7 bases and J by 3 bases, with 15 bases between. The CDR3 covers 13 residues. The germline V gene encodes CDR1 SQVTM and CDR2 ANQGSEA. Patients of the Seattle cohort, enrolled during active infection, were followed longitudinally.

V is TRBV29-1 and J is TRBJ1-1; D is perhaps TRBD1 (5 bases). The sequence came from a woman aged 80 or over with COVID-19, enrolled during active disease. Source material: peripheral blood. CDR3 region: CSAEWGAYTEAFF. CDR3 DNA sequence: TGCAGCGCTGAGTGGGGCGCGTACACTGAAGCTTTCTTT.